This T cell receptor (beta chain) was profiled in a study of PD-1 blockade in classical Hodgkin lymphoma. Study details: Nivolumab was administered to patients intravenously at 3 mg/kg every 2 weeks.

TCRdb's copy holds only in-frame clones and misses some; the assay was immunoSEQ multiplex PCR. The sample lists roughly 50,000 clones; less than 85% were seen once. Relapses following autologous stem cell transplantation were seen in all patients, with brentuximab vedotin exposure varying. There are 14 residues in the CDR3. Germline CDR1 is SGHAT and CDR2 is FQNNGV. V was trimmed by 1 base and J by 8 bases, leaving 12 bases between them. With regard to this clone: What it binds is not known.

Study results and caveats: By C4D1, diversity of CD4+ TCRs had risen significantly, whereas that of CD8+ TCRs had not. Exclusion removed patients who began nivolumab under 1 year after ASCT. A reduction in baseline TCR diversity was reportedly seen in newly diagnosed patients relative to healthy donors.

The chain carries TRBV11-2 and TRBJ2-1, with D uncertain. The source of this sequence is a human donor with classical Hodgkin lymphoma. Sequenced here: peripheral blood mononuclear cells (PBMCs), sampled before the second cycle of nivolumab. This CDR3 reads CASSLGSTRYEQFF. CDR3 DNA sequence: TGTGCCAGCAGCTTAGGGAGCACTCGCTATGAGCAGTTCTTC.